The entry below describes one T cell receptor (beta chain). Clones were read by immunoSEQ multiplex PCR, and TCRdb kept only the in-frame ones, dropping some. The sample lists about 180,000 clones, roughly three quarters seen once, with over 13% in the top ten. This record comes from a study of blood T cell repertoires in COVID-19. The CDR3 contains 13 residues. Trimming cost V 5 bases and J 8 bases, with 13 bases left between them. Specimen: PBMCs or T cells enriched from blood (not recorded which). The clonotype was recovered from a man aged 55 to 69 who had been exposed to COVID-19. The V call is TRBV12-3 or TRBV12-4, the J call TRBJ2-1; no clear D. The CDR3: CASSPSSRHEQFF. CDR3 in DNA: TGTGCCAGCAGTCCCTCTAGTCGGCATGAGCAGTTCTTC.